The entry below describes one TCR beta chain. Germline loops: CDR1 LNHDA, CDR2 SQIVND (reference sequence). The ends were cut back, 6 bases at V and 3 bases at J, with 11 bases in the middle. The CDR3 covers 14 residues. The source of the sample is a study of blood T cell repertoires in COVID-19. The method was immunoSEQ multiplex PCR; TCRdb's version includes in-frame clones alone and lacks a portion of them. The repertoire holds about 120,000 clones, around 89% seen once, with 3.8% in the top ten. The chain has TRBV19 and TRBJ2-2; D uncertain. The source is a woman aged 55-70 years with COVID-19, enrolled during active disease. Sequenced input: peripheral blood. Here the CDR3 reads CASRANRHTGELFF. DNA of the CDR3: TGTGCCAGTAGGGCGAACAGACACACCGGGGAGCTGTTTTTT.